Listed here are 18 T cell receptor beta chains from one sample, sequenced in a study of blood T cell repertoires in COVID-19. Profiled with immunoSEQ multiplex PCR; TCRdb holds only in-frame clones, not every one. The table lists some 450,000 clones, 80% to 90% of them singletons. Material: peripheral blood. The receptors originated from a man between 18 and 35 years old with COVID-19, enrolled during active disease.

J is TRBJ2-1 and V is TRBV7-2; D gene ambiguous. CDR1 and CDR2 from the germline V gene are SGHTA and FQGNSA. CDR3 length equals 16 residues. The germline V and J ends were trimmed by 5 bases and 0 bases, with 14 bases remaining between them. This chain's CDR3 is CASSPRDLFSYNEQFF. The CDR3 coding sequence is TGTGCCAGCAGCCCCCGAGACTTATTCTCCTACAATGAGCAGTTCTTC.

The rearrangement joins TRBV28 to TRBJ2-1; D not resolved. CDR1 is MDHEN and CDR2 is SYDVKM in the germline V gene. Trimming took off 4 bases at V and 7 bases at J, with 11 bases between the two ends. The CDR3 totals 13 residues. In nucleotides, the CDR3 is TGTGCCAGCAGTTACTCAGGTAAAAATGAGCAGTTCTTC. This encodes CASSYSGKNEQFF. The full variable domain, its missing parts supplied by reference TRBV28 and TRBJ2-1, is DVKVTQSSRYLVKRTGEKVFLECVQDMDHENMFWYRQDPGLGLRLIYFSYDVKMKEKGDIPEGYSVSREKKERFSLILESASTNQTSMYLCASSYSGKNEQFFGPGTRLTVL.

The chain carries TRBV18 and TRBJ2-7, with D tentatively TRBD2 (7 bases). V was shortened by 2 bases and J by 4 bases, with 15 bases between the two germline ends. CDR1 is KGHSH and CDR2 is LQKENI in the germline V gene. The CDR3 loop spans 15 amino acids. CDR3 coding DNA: TGTGCCAGCTCACCAGGGGGGGCCAGGATTTACGAGCAGTACTTC. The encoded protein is CASSPGGARIYEQYF.

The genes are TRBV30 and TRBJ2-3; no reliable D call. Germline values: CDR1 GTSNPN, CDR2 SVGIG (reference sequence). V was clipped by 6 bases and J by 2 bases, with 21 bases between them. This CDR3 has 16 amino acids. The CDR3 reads CACTIPTRDPTDTQYF. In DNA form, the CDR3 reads TGTGCCTGTACAATACCGACTCGTGACCCCACAGATACGCAGTATTTT.

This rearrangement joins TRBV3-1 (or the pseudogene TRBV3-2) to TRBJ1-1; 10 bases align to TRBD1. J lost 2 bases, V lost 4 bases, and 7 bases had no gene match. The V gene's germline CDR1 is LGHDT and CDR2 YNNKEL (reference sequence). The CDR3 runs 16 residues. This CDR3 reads CASSPRDRGPNTEAFF. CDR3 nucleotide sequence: TGTGCCAGCAGCCCCCGGGACAGGGGACCCAACACTGAAGCTTTCTTT.

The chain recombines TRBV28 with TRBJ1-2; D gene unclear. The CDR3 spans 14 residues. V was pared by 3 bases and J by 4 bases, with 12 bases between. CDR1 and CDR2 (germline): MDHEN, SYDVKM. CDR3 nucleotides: TGTGCCAGCAGTTTCGCCAGTCTGATCTATGGCTACACCTTC. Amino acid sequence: CASSFASLIYGYTF.

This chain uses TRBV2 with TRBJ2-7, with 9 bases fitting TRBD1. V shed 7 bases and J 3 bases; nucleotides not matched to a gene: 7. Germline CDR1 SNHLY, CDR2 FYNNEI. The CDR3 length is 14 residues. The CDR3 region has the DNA TGTGCCAGCAATCTCGGGACAGGGAACTACGAGCAGTACTTC. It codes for CASNLGTGNYEQYF.

For the CDR3, the DNA is TGTGCCAGCAGCCCCAGTACAATCCCACGAGAGACCCAGTACTTC. Its translation: CASSPSTIPRETQYF. The V gene is TRBV7-8, the J gene TRBJ2-5; D call uncertain. The germline CDR1 and CDR2 sequences are SGHVS and FQNEAQ. The CDR3 totals 15 residues. With 5 bases removed from V and 4 bases from J, the gap between germline ends came to 17 bases.

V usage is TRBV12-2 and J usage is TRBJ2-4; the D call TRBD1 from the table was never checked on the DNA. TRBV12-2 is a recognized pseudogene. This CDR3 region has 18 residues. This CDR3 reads CASRLLGGQQGAKNIQYF. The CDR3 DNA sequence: TGTGCAAGTCGCTTGTTGGGCGGTCAACAGGGGGCCAAAAACATTCAGTACTTC.

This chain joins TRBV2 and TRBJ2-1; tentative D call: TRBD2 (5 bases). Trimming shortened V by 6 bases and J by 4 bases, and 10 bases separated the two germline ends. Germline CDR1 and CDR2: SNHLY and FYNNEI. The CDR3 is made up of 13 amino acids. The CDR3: CASREVGYNEQFF. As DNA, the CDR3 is TGTGCCAGCAGGGAGGTCGGATACAATGAGCAGTTCTTC.

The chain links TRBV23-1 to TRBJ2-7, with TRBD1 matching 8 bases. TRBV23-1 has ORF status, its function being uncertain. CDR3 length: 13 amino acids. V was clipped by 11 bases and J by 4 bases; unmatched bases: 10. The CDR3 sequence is CAPAGTGFYEQYF. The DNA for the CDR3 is TGCGCCCCCGCAGGGACAGGATTTTACGAGCAGTACTTC.

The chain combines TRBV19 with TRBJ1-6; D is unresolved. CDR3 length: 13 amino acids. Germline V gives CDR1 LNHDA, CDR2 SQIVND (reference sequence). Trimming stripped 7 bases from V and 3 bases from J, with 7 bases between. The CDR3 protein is CASNSGYNSPLHF. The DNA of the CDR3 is TGTGCCAGTAATTCGGGCTATAATTCACCCCTCCACTTT. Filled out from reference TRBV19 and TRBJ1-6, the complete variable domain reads DGGITQSPKYLFRKEGQNVTLSCEQNLNHDAMYWYRQDPGQGLRLIYYSQIVNDFQKGDIAEGYSVSREKKESFPLTVTSAQKNPTAFYLCASNSGYNSPLHFGNGTRLTVT.

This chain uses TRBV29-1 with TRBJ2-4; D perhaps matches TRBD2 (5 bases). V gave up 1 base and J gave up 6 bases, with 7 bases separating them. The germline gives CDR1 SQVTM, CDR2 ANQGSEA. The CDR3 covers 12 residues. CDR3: CSVEATRNIQYF. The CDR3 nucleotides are TGCAGCGTTGAAGCCACTAGAAACATTCAGTACTTC.

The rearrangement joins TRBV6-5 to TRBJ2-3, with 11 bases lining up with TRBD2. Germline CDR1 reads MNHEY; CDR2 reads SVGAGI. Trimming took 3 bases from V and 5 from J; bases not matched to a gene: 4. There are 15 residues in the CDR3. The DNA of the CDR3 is TGTGCCAGCAGTTATGGGACTAGCGGCCGAGATACGCAGTATTTT. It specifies CASSYGTSGRDTQYF.

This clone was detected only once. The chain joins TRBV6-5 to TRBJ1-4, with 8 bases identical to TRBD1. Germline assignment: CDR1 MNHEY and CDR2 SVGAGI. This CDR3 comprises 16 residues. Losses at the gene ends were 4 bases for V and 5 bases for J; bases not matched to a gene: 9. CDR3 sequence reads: CASSSRGRGRNEKLFF. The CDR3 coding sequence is TGTGCCAGCAGTTCCAGGGGGCGCGGCCGGAATGAAAAACTGTTTTTT.

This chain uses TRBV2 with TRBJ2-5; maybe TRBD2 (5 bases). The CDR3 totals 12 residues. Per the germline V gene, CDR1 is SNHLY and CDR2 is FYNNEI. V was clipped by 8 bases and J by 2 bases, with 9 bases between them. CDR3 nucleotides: TGTGCCAGCTCCCAGCGGCAAGAGACCCAGTACTTC. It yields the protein CASSQRQETQYF.

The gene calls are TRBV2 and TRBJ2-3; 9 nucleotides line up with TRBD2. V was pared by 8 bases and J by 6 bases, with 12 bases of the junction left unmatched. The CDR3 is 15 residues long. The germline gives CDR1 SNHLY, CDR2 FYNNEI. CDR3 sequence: CASGGSGRARDTQYF. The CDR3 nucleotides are TGTGCCAGCGGTGGTAGCGGGAGAGCTAGGGATACGCAGTATTTT.

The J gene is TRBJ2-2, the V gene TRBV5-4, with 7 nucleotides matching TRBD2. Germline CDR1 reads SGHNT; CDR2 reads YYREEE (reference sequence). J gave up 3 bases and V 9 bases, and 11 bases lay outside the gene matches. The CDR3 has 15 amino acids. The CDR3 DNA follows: TGTGCCACCAAGGGAGGGATGATAGACACCGGGGAGCTGTTTTTT. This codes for CATKGGMIDTGELFF.